This note documents a single T cell receptor (beta chain) sequence. What it recognizes is unknown. The authors incorporated unique molecular identifiers into the TCR beta cDNA libraries. TCRdb recomputed calls from the PCR reads with MiXCR, one row per CDR3 protein. This sample yields about 430,000 distinct CDR3 sequences, of which approximately 38% are seen a single time; around 8% belongs to the top ten. The data originate from a study of post-analysis software for immune sequencing data. General study findings and limits: The study found TRBV5-6, TRBV5-1 and TRBV20-1 among 4 or 5 TRBV segments more frequent in patients than controls.

Trimming shortened V by 0 bases and J by 4 bases, and 9 bases separated the two germline ends. This CDR3 spans 14 amino acids. Germline V gives CDR1 LNHNV, CDR2 YYDKDF (reference sequence). This rearrangement joins TRBV15 to TRBJ1-1; D call uncertain. The sequencing sample was made of blood. The TCR comes from a girl aged 2-10 years with multiple sclerosis. The CDR3 loop is CATSRDSRVTEAFF. CDR3 DNA sequence: TGTGCCACCAGCAGAGATAGTAGGGTCACTGAAGCTTTCTTT.